These T cell receptor beta chains were read from a single sample in a study of blood T cell repertoires in COVID-19. Generated by immunoSEQ multiplex PCR, the TCRdb table keeps only in-frame clones and is missing some. The data show about 270,000 clones, 88% seen once. Specimen: peripheral blood. These receptors were obtained from a man in his sixties who had recovered from COVID-19. The CDR3 runs from the conserved cysteine through the conserved F or W. The size entry is marked missing in some rows and otherwise reads once, few, many or a size class.

J gene: TRBJ2-7; V gene: TRBV14; clone size: once; CDR3 protein: CASSATGGSPYEQYF
J gene: TRBJ2-3; V gene: TRBV5-6; clone size: .; CDR3 protein: CASSRVAGSTDTQYF
J gene: TRBJ1-4; V gene: TRBV27; clone size: few; CDR3 protein: CASSFNHGGPGREKLFF
J gene: TRBJ2-7; V gene: TRBV6-5; clone size: .; CDR3 protein: CASSYLNRGHEQYF
J gene: TRBJ2-3; V gene: TRBV12-3/TRBV12-4; clone size: .; CDR3 protein: CASSLLDTQYF
J gene: TRBJ2-5; V gene: TRBV29-1; clone size: .; CDR3 protein: CSVEENRITGETQYF
J gene: TRBJ1-2; V gene: TRBV15; clone size: .; CDR3 protein: CATSRVSGQFYGYTF
J gene: TRBJ2-7; V gene: TRBV6-5; clone size: .; CDR3 protein: CASSPRGGAYEQYF
J gene: TRBJ1-1; V gene: TRBV15; clone size: .; CDR3 protein: CATSRVRILQNTEAFF
J gene: TRBJ2-2; V gene: TRBV5-6; clone size: .; CDR3 protein: CASSLGGQGPRDTGELFF
J gene: TRBJ1-1; V gene: TRBV7-9; clone size: .; CDR3 protein: CASSLTTLSPFF
J gene: TRBJ1-5; V gene: TRBV6-2/TRBV6-3; clone size: .; CDR3 protein: CASSQPQVANQPQHF